Listed below are T cell receptor beta chains from one sample, sequenced in a study of shared clonotypes between healthy human individuals. Some clones are missing from TCRdb's copy, which holds only in-frame ones; the method was immunoSEQ multiplex PCR. The sample consists of hundreds of thousands of clones, around 97% of them appearing once. The sequencing input was naive CD4+ T cells sorted from blood. Receptors originate from a woman younger than 45 in good health. Both conserved end residues are part of each CDR3. Each record gives: J gene, clone size, V gene, D gene, CDR3 protein, CDR3 DNA. D genes are given only for firm matches. Rows give clone size only sometimes, using once, few, many, or a class for an expanded clone.

>TRBJ2-1|-|TRBV23-1|-
CASSQFSSGEQFF
TGCGCCAGCAGTCAATTTTCCAGCGGTGAGCAGTTCTTC
>TRBJ2-7|-|TRBV21-1|-
CASSRPYEQYF
TGTGCCAGCAGCCGACCGTACGAGCAGTACTTC
>TRBJ1-2|-|TRBV5-1|-
CASSGGDRHEGGYTF
TGCGCCAGCAGCGGAGGGGACCGGCACGAGGGGGGCTACACCTTC
>TRBJ1-5|-|TRBV7-9|-
CATTQGLDSNQPQHF
TGTGCCACCACCCAGGGGTTAGATAGCAATCAGCCCCAGCATTTT
>TRBJ2-7|-|TRBV5-1|TRBD2
CASSLAGGTSYEQYF
TGCGCCAGCAGCTTGGCGGGGGGGACCTCCTACGAGCAGTACTTC
>TRBJ2-7|-|TRBV7-9|TRBD1
CASSHFVQGIYEQYF
TGTGCCAGCAGCCACTTTGTACAGGGGATCTACGAGCAGTACTTC
>TRBJ1-5|-|TRBV6-5|-
CASSKVSANQPQHF
TGTGCCAGCAGTAAGGTTTCGGCCAATCAGCCCCAGCATTTT
>TRBJ2-6|-|TRBV28|-
CASSSPSDSGANVLTF
TGTGCCAGCAGTTCCCCTAGTGACTCTGGGGCCAACGTCCTGACTTTC
>TRBJ1-5|-|TRBV29-1|-
CSVVQGDQPQHF
TGCAGCGTTGTACAAGGAGATCAGCCCCAGCATTTT
>TRBJ1-3|-|TRBV6-5|-
CASSVVSGNTIYF
TGTGCCAGCAGTGTAGTATCTGGAAACACCATATATTTT
>TRBJ2-3|-|TRBV27|-
CASSFYGKGADTQYF
TGTGCCAGCAGTTTCTACGGGAAGGGTGCAGATACGCAGTATTTT
>TRBJ2-6|-|TRBV28|TRBD1
CASSLPYDRAGANVLTF
TGTGCCAGCAGTCTACCCTATGACAGGGCTGGGGCCAACGTCCTGACTTTC
>TRBJ1-2|-|TRBV10-2|TRBD1
CASTDRENYGYTF
TGCGCCAGCACCGACAGGGAGAACTATGGCTACACCTTC
>TRBJ2-3|-|TRBV5-1|-
CASSSGTVPTDTQYF
TGCGCCAGCAGCTCAGGGACGGTACCCACAGATACGCAGTATTTT
>TRBJ2-5|-|TRBV9|TRBD2
CASSVDGTSVIQETQYF
TGTGCCAGCAGCGTAGATGGAACTAGCGTAATACAAGAGACCCAGTACTTC
>TRBJ2-3|-|TRBV4-1|TRBD2
CASSQSSGLAGEGLATDTQYF
TGCGCCAGCAGCCAAAGTTCGGGACTAGCGGGAGAGGGACTGGCCACAGATACGCAGTATTTT
>TRBJ2-7|once|TRBV28|TRBD2
CASTSAGGIYEQYF
TGTGCCAGCACCTCGGCGGGGGGAATCTACGAGCAGTACTTC
>TRBJ2-5|-|TRBV2|TRBD2
CASSEARRLAGGFKETQYF
TGTGCCAGCAGTGAAGCGCGTCGGCTAGCGGGAGGCTTCAAAGAGACCCAGTACTTC
>TRBJ2-7|-|TRBV7-2|TRBD1
CASSLVGQGGTYEQYF
TGTGCCAGCAGCTTAGTAGGACAGGGGGGCACCTACGAGCAGTACTTC
>TRBJ2-3|-|TRBV7-9|-
CASSFSSTDTQYF
TGTGCCAGCAGCTTCTCTAGCACAGATACGCAGTATTTT
>TRBJ2-2|-|TRBV30|-
CAWSVLGSNTGELFF
TGTGCCTGGAGTGTACTCGGCAGCAACACCGGGGAGCTGTTTTTT
>TRBJ1-4|-|TRBV6-1|TRBD1
CASRVGDRISEKLFF
TGTGCCAGCAGGGTCGGGGACAGGATTTCTGAAAAACTGTTTTTT
>TRBJ1-2|-|TRBV9|-
CASSVGRDNGYTF
TGTGCCAGCAGCGTAGGTAGGGACAATGGCTACACCTTC
>TRBJ2-3|-|TRBV6-1|TRBD1
CASRLGQNTDTQYF
TGTGCCAGCAGGTTGGGACAGAACACAGATACGCAGTATTTT
>TRBJ2-7|-|TRBV29-1|TRBD1
CSVAGQGSHEQYF
TGCAGCGTGGCGGGACAGGGGTCCCACGAGCAGTACTTC
>TRBJ1-4|-|TRBV27|-
CASSLFPTGYNEKLFF
TGTGCCAGCAGTTTATTTCCGACAGGATATAATGAAAAACTGTTTTTT
>TRBJ2-1|once|TRBV5-1|TRBD2
CASSLVPSGTSGRSSEQFF
TGCGCCAGCAGCTTGGTCCCCTCAGGAACTAGCGGGAGGTCAAGTGAGCAGTTCTTC
>TRBJ2-7|-|TRBV18|-
CASSPEGLYEQYF
TGTGCCAGCTCACCCGAGGGGCTCTACGAGCAGTACTTC
>TRBJ2-3|-|TRBV28|-
CASRDSSTDTQYF
TGTGCCAGCAGGGACAGTTCCACAGATACGCAGTATTTT
>TRBJ2-7|-|TRBV6-5|TRBD1
CASSQRQGPYEQYF
TGTGCCAGCAGCCAGAGACAGGGCCCCTACGAGCAGTACTTC
>TRBJ2-7|-|TRBV4-2|-
CASSQVGMNYEQYF
TGTGCCAGCAGCCAAGTAGGAATGAACTACGAGCAGTACTTC
>TRBJ2-3|once|TRBV6-5|-
CASSYLDPQGPQYF
TGTGCCAGCAGTTATTTGGACCCTCAGGGCCCTCAGTATTTT
>TRBJ1-3|-|TRBV18|-
CASSPGSWGNTIYF
TGTGCCAGCTCACCAGGTTCATGGGGAAACACCATATATTTT
>TRBJ2-3|-|TRBV5-1|-
CASSPTAVTDTQYF
TGCGCCAGCAGCCCAACGGCAGTCACAGATACGCAGTATTTT
>TRBJ1-1|-|TRBV5-1|TRBD1
CASSSRRDRPNTEAFF
TGCGCCAGCAGCTCACGACGGGACAGACCGAACACTGAAGCTTTCTTT
>TRBJ1-4|once|TRBV7-2|-
CASSFRDPPRKLFF
TGTGCCAGCAGCTTCCGGGACCCCCCTCGCAAACTGTTTTTT
>TRBJ2-3|once|TRBV5-1|-
CASSLGTAATDTQYF
TGCGCCAGCAGTTTAGGGACCGCTGCCACAGATACGCAGTATTTT
>TRBJ2-2|-|TRBV29-1|-
CSASIGAGELFF
TGCAGCGCTAGTATTGGGGCCGGGGAGCTGTTTTTT
>TRBJ2-7|-|TRBV19|-
CASSIGVSEQYF
TGTGCCAGTAGTATCGGGGTATCCGAGCAGTACTTC
>TRBJ2-2|-|TRBV6-5|-
CASNRKVGGTGELFF
TGTGCCAGCAACAGAAAAGTAGGGGGCACCGGGGAGCTGTTTTTT
>TRBJ2-7|-|TRBV5-4|TRBD2
CASTLLAGGPPPYEQYF
TGTGCCAGCACCCTACTAGCGGGAGGGCCTCCCCCTTACGAGCAGTACTTC
>TRBJ2-7|once|TRBV6-1|-
CASSEIYRHPYEQYF
TGTGCCAGCAGTGAAATTTACCGACACCCCTACGAGCAGTACTTC
>TRBJ1-5|-|TRBV15|-
CATSLDRTVQWPQHF
TGTGCCACCAGCCTAGATAGGACTGTACAATGGCCCCAGCATTTT